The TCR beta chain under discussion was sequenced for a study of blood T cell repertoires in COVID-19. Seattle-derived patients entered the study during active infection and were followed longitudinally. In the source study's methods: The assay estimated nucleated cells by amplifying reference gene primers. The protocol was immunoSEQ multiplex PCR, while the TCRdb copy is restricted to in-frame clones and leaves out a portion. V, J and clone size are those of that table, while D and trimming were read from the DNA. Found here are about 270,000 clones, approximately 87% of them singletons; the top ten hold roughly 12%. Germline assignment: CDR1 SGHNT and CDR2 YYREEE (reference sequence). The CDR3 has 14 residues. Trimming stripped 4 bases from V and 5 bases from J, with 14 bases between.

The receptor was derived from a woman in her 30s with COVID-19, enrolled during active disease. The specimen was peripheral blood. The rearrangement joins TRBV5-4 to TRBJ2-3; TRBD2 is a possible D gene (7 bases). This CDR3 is CASSPREGGDTQYF. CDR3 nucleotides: TGTGCCAGCAGCCCGAGGGAGGGGGGAGATACGCAGTATTTT.